The text below deals with one TCR beta chain. From germline, CDR1 is SGHNT and CDR2 YENEEA. This CDR3 spans 15 amino acids. J gave up 1 base and V 1 base, and 3 bases lay outside the gene matches. The data derive from a study of blood T cell repertoires in COVID-19. Original methodology: Using reference gene primer amplification, nucleated cell counts were estimated. Clones were sequenced by immunoSEQ multiplex PCR, and TCRdb holds only the in-frame ones, with some missing. V, J and clone size are taken as reported in that table, and D and trimming were inferred from the DNA itself. The repertoire holds tens of thousands of clones, with 80% to 90% as singletons.

The source is a man aged 55-75 years in a cohort sampled during active COVID-19. The rearrangement links TRBV11-3 to TRBJ2-5, with TRBD2 identical over 7 bases. What was sequenced was peripheral blood. As DNA, the CDR3 is TGTGCCAGCAGCTTAGGACTAGCACCCCAAGAGACCCAGTACTTC. This sequence encodes CASSLGLAPQETQYF.